The 14 T cell receptor beta chains reported below all come from one sample, sequenced in a study of graft-versus-host responses after intestinal transplantation. Clones were sequenced by immunoSEQ multiplex PCR, and TCRdb holds only the in-frame ones, with some missing. This table has 15,000 or so clones, just under 30% appearing once. The sample here was alloreactive CD4+ T cells from a mixed lymphocyte reaction culture, taken before intestinal transplant. As to subset: CFSE-low proliferating T cells sorted from roughly six-day pre-transplant mixed lymphocyte reaction (GvH or HvG direction). The receptors were gathered from a human patient who received an intestinal transplant.

This clone was observed a handful of times. V usage is TRBV4-2 and J usage is TRBJ2-1; D unresolved. Germline V gene lookup returns CDR1 LGHNA and CDR2 YNFKEQ. The CDR3 spans 14 residues. V lost 5 bases, J lost 10 bases, and 18 bases lay in between. The CDR3, as DNA: TGTGCCAGCAGCTTAGTTAGGGCGGCCTCCGAGCAGTTCTTC. This codes for CASSLVRAASEQFF.

The chain combines TRBV5-4 with TRBJ2-3, with 7 bases fitting TRBD1. The ends lost 2 bases at V and 4 bases at J; junction bases unmatched: 13. Looked up from germline, CDR1 is SGHNT and CDR2 is YYREEE (reference sequence). The CDR3 is 17 residues long. CDR3 in DNA: TGTGCCAGCAGCTTTCTAGGGTGGGGAGACAGGGCAGATACGCAGTATTTT. It codes for CASSFLGWGDRADTQYF.

By sample share, this clone is medium-sized. This rearrangement joins TRBV28 to TRBJ2-3; D unclear. Germline V lookup: CDR1 MDHEN, CDR2 SYDVKM. CDR3 size: 12 residues. Trimming took off 11 bases at V and 2 bases at J, with 11 bases between the two ends. In DNA, the CDR3 is TGTGCCCTGGGTAGAGACACAGATACGCAGTATTTT. Its translation: CALGRDTDTQYF.

This clone was found a few times. V gene TRBV4-2 combines with J gene TRBJ2-7, with 9 bases aligning to TRBD2. CDR3 size: 16 residues. Germline CDR1 is LGHNA and CDR2 is YNFKEQ. V trimming: 2 bases; J trimming: 3 bases; junction bases outside the gene matches: 8. The CDR3 DNA follows: TGTGCCAGCAGCCAAACAGGGACTAGCAGGAACTACGAGCAGTACTTC. This codes for CASSQTGTSRNYEQYF.

This clone is categorized as medium-sized (0.01 to 0.1%). The genes are TRBV5-1 and TRBJ2-5; D is ambiguous. Germline assignment: CDR1 SGHRS and CDR2 YFSETQ. V was pared by 6 bases and J by 9 bases, with 12 bases between. CDR3 length: 11 amino acids. CDR3 sequence: CASTLRTAQYF. The CDR3 DNA reads TGCGCCAGCACTCTTCGGACGGCCCAGTACTTC. Using reference TRBV5-1 and TRBJ2-5 for the parts outside the CDR3, the full variable domain is KAGVTQTPRYLIKTRGQQVTLSCSPISGHRSVSWYQQTPGQGLQFLFEYFSETQRNKGNFPGRFSGRQFSNSRSEMNVSTLELGDSALYLCASTLRTAQYFGPGTRLLVL.

Concerning this clone: The germline gene is not matched at one end of the junction; a read error may be the cause. This chain uses TRBV18 with TRBJ1-2, with no clear D. Germline CDR1 is KGHSH and CDR2 is LQKENI. This CDR3 is 14 amino acids long. The CDR3 nucleotides read TGTGCCAGCTCACCACAGGGTTCACACTGTGGCTACGCCTTC. Translation: CASSPQGSHCGYAF.

This chain links TRBV19 with TRBJ1-1, with TRBD1 identical over 7 bases. Trimming removed 3 bases from V and 4 bases from J; junction bases left unmatched: 8. The CDR3 runs to 15 residues. CDR1 LNHDA and CDR2 SQIVND come from the germline V gene (reference sequence). CDR3 DNA sequence: TGTGCCAGTAGTATCCAAGGGGGCCGTGGCACTGAAGCTTTCTTT. This sequence encodes CASSIQGGRGTEAFF.

This chain links TRBV7-3 with TRBJ2-1; D might be TRBD2 (6 bases). The germline V and J ends were trimmed by 5 bases and 1 base, with 9 bases remaining between them. This CDR3 comprises 14 residues. Germline CDR1 SGHTA, CDR2 FQGTGA. In DNA form, the CDR3 reads TGTGCCAGCAGCCCGGAGGGATCCTACAATGAGCAGTTCTTC. This translates into CASSPEGSYNEQFF.

By share, this clone ranks as medium-sized. The chain combines TRBV28 with TRBJ1-1, with D unresolved. Germline CDR1 reads MDHEN; CDR2 reads SYDVKM. The germline V and J ends were trimmed by 11 bases and 1 base, with 8 bases remaining between them. The CDR3 is 11 amino acids. The CDR3 is CAVTKNTEAFF. The CDR3 region has the DNA TGTGCCGTGACAAAGAACACTGAAGCTTTCTTT.

This clone was counted a few times. The rearrangement uses TRBV5-1 and TRBJ2-1, with 9 bases aligning to TRBD2. This CDR3 contains 15 residues. CDR1 is SGHRS, CDR2 YFSETQ, per germline. The J segment lost 4 bases and the V segment lost 0 bases, leaving 2 bases of the junction unmatched. Written as DNA, the CDR3 is TGCGCCAGCAGCTTGGCGGCGGGGGGGTACAATGAGCAGTTCTTC. Its translation: CASSLAAGGYNEQFF.

The J gene is TRBJ2-5, the V gene TRBV7-9, with D possibly TRBD2 on 7 matching bases. Trimming took off 5 bases at V and 4 bases at J, with 17 bases between the two ends. From germline, CDR1 is SEHNR and CDR2 FQNEAQ (reference sequence). The CDR3 runs 15 residues. The CDR3 spells CASSPSLGGGETQYF. DNA of the CDR3: TGTGCCAGCAGCCCCAGTTTGGGAGGGGGAGAGACCCAGTACTTC.

The V and J genes are TRBV11-3 and TRBJ2-5; tentative D call: TRBD2 (6 bases). Looked up from germline, CDR1 is SGHNT and CDR2 is YENEEA. Deletions cut 3 bases from V and 1 base from J, with 12 bases between. The CDR3 consists of 15 residues. CDR3: CASSFGGTRQETQYF. The CDR3 nucleotides read TGTGCCAGCAGCTTTGGGGGGACCCGCCAAGAGACCCAGTACTTC.

The rearrangement uses TRBV5-1 and TRBJ1-1, with 12 bases lining up with TRBD1. The junction had 22 bases not matched to a gene; V was cut back by 1 base and J by 3 bases. The CDR3 has 22 residues. Germline V gives CDR1 SGHRS, CDR2 YFSETQ. CDR3 sequence: CASSLPTRPGTGGAGPYTEAFF. In DNA, the CDR3 is TGCGCCAGCAGCTTGCCCACACGCCCCGGGACAGGGGGCGCTGGACCTTACACTGAAGCTTTCTTT.

This clone was seen a handful of times. The chain combines TRBV6-5 with TRBJ1-2; 7 bases match TRBD1. V lost 8 bases, J lost 6 bases, and 9 bases stayed unmatched. This CDR3 contains 13 residues. From germline, CDR1 is MNHEY and CDR2 SVGAGI. The CDR3 nucleotides read TGTGCCAGCGGGAGGGGGCGCTTCGATGGCTACACCTTC. Its protein is CASGRGRFDGYTF.